This TCR beta chain was documented in a study of T cell repertoires in cytomegalovirus infection. CDR3 length equals 16 residues. Germline CDR1 is MNHEY and CDR2 is SVGEGT. Note on this clonotype: Given a much more abundant clone one base away, this may be a read error.

MiXCR, applied by TCRdb to the reads, yields one record per CDR3 protein. Of fewer than 300,000 distinct CDR3 sequences in the sample, roughly 26% were seen once. The J gene is TRBJ2-1, the V gene TRBV6-2 or TRBV6-3, with TRBD2 identical over 10 bases. Material for sequencing was PBMCs. This TCR derives from a human donor in good health (CMV status not recorded). Some clones in this sample may be carry-over from other donors' samples. DNA of the CDR3: TGTGCCAGCAGTTACTCCCTAGCGGGAGTCTACAATGAGCAGATCTTC. Its translation: CASSYSLAGVYNEQIF.